This T cell receptor (beta chain) emerged from a study of Ad26.COV2.S vaccination and SARS-CoV-2 variants. Study-level information: Donor had been placed in the Ad26.COV2.S arm of the COV1001 trial. Intramuscularly, Ad26.COV2.S was given either once or twice, 56 days apart.

TCRdb's copy holds only in-frame clones and misses some; the assay was immunoSEQ multiplex PCR. The sample contains more than 400,000 clones, about 90% of which appear only once. The CDR3 contains 14 residues. From germline, CDR1 is LGHDT and CDR2 YNNKEL (reference sequence). V dropped 1 base and J dropped 4 bases, with 9 bases sitting between them. Sample treatment: roughly 18 received Ad26.COV2.S at low or high dose, single or two shots; roughly five received placebo; per-sample allocation not given. Sampling occurred on day 63 after the first vaccine or placebo injection. In the vaccine, an Ad26 vector expressed the SARS-CoV-2 spike of the Wuhan strain.

The receptor's source is a person between 18 and 65 years old who received the Ad26.COV2.S COVID-19 vaccine or a placebo. The chain couples TRBV3-1 (or the pseudogene TRBV3-2) to TRBJ2-3, with unresolved D. Sequencing was performed on peripheral blood, taken in a trial of Ad26.COV2.S vaccine versus placebo. This CDR3 is CASSQGLSADTQYF. Written as DNA, the CDR3 is TGTGCCAGCAGCCAAGGTCTGTCCGCAGATACGCAGTATTTT.